What follows describes a single T cell receptor beta chain. Seattle researchers signed up patients amid active infection and tracked them longitudinally. This entry belongs to a study of blood T cell repertoires in COVID-19. Study background: Both acute and convalescent COVID-19 samples were obtained from the United States, Italy and Spain. Sample material is recorded as cDNA or gDNA derived from T cells, B-cell-depleted T cells, or PBMCs.

V was shortened by 4 bases and J by 7 bases, with 17 bases between the two germline ends. Germline values: CDR1 SGHRS, CDR2 YFSETQ. This CDR3 region has 14 residues. Data came from immunoSEQ multiplex PCR; TCRdb stores just in-frame clones and leaves some out. The sample records under 65,000 clones, around 87% being singletons. The sequenced material came from peripheral blood. The origin of this receptor is an elderly woman with COVID-19, enrolled during active disease. The genes are TRBV5-1 and TRBJ1-2, with D possibly being TRBD1 (5 bases). The CDR3 DNA is TGCGCCAGCAGCCCCGGGGGGGGGTTTGGTGGCTACACCTTC. Translating gives CASSPGGGFGGYTF.